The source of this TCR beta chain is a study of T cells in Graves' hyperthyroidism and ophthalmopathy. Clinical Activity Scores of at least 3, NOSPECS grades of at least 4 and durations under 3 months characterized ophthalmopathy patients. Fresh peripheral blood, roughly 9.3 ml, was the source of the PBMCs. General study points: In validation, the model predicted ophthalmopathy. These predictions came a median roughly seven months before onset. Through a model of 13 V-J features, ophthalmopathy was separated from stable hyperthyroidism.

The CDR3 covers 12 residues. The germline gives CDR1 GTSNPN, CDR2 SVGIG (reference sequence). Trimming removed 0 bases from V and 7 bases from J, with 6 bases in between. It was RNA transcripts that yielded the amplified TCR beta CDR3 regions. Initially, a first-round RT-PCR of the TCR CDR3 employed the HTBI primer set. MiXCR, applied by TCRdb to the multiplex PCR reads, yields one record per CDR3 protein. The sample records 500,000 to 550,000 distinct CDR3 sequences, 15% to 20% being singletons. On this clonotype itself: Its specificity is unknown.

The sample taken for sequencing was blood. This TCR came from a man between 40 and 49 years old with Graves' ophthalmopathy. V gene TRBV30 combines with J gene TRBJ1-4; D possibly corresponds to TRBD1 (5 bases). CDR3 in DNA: TGTGCCTGGAGTGTCGGGGGTGAAAAACTGTTTTTT. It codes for CAWSVGGEKLFF.